A single sample gave rise to the 23 T cell receptor beta chains below, sequenced in a study of regulatory T cells in long-lasting Graves disease. As to time point: newly diagnosed GD, antithyroid drugs for less than 3 months. Researchers made the TCR library from RNA that was extracted from PBMCs. HTBI primers from iRepertoire and Arm-PCR of CDR3 regions yielded the TCR beta libraries. TCRdb called the multiplex PCR reads again in MiXCR, with one record for every CDR3 protein. The sample has roughly 610,000 distinct CDR3 sequences; around 15% are singletons. The same sample was also studied in work on T cells in Graves' hyperthyroidism and ophthalmopathy.

The source was peripheral blood mononuclear cells (PBMCs), collected at new diagnosis, from a patient treated with antithyroid drugs. All receptors derive from a man younger than 30 with Graves disease.

In its sample, this clonotype was seen many times. V is TRBV11-2 and J is TRBJ2-1; 8 positions agree with TRBD2. The CDR3 is 15 amino acids. CDR1 and CDR2 (germline): SGHAT, FQNNGV. V shed 5 bases, J shed 9 bases, and the junction held 12 bases outside the gene matches. The CDR3: CASSPGLEGDGEQFF. In DNA form, the CDR3 reads TGTGCCAGCAGCCCGGGACTAGAGGGTGACGGTGAGCAGTTCTTC. The entire variable domain, with the rest obtained from reference TRBV11-2 and TRBJ2-1, is as follows: EAGVAQSPRYKIIEKRQSVAFWCNPISGHATLYWYQQILGQGPKLLIQFQNNGVVDDSQLPKDRFSAERLKGVDSTLKIQPAKLEDSAVYLCASSPGLEGDGEQFFGPGTRLTVL.

This clonotype was observed a few times. The chain recombines TRBV4-1 with TRBJ2-1, with no clear D. This CDR3 has 16 residues. V lost 0 bases and J lost 4, with 13 bases in between. Germline lookup yields CDR1 MGHRA and CDR2 YSYEKL. CDR3 residues: CASSQDPPLLYNEQFF. CDR3 DNA sequence: TGCGCCAGCAGCCAAGATCCTCCCTTATTATACAATGAGCAGTTCTTC.

This clonotype was seen more than once but under ten times. The germline gene is not matched at one end of the junction; a read error may be the cause. The rearrangement links TRBV5-1 to TRBJ1-1; D uncertain. The CDR3 is made up of 13 amino acids. Germline V gene lookup returns CDR1 SGHRS and CDR2 YFSETQ. The CDR3 sequence: CASSTLVNTEAFF. In DNA, the CDR3 is TGTGCCAGCAGCACCCTAGTCAACACTGAAGCTTTCTTT. Based on the CDR3 plus reference TRBV5-1 and TRBJ1-1, the full variable domain is KAGVTQTPRYLIKTRGQQVTLSCSPISGHRSVSWYQQTPGQGLQFLFEYFSETQRNKGNFPGRFSGRQFSNSRSEMNVSTLELGDSALYLCASSTLVNTEAFFGQGTRLTVV.

This clonotype was observed many times. This chain joins TRBV11-3 and TRBJ1-1; a weak D match, TRBD1 (5 bases). V was trimmed by 5 bases and J by 4 bases, leaving 14 bases between them. The germline V gene has CDR1 SGHNT and CDR2 YENEEA. The CDR3 has 14 residues. The CDR3 here is CASSPSRESTEAFF. The CDR3 nucleotides read TGTGCCAGCAGCCCAAGCAGGGAGTCCACTGAAGCTTTCTTT.

The sample holds a few counts of this clonotype. The V call is TRBV10-2, the J call TRBJ2-2, with D perhaps TRBD1 or TRBD2 (6 bases each). Germline V CDR1 and CDR2: WSHSY, SAAADI. The V and J ends lost 6 bases and 5 bases respectively, with 19 bases between them. The length of the CDR3 is 16 residues. CDR3: CASSKDRGERTGELFF. The DNA for the CDR3 is TGCGCCAGCAGCAAAGATAGGGGGGAGAGGACCGGGGAGCTGTTTTTT.

This clonotype showed up many times. This chain uses TRBV7-3 with TRBJ2-1, with 9 bases aligning to TRBD1. CDR3 length equals 16 residues. Trimming removed 5 bases from V and 7 bases from J; junction bases left unmatched: 12. Germline V CDR1 and CDR2: SGHTA, FQGTGA. The CDR3 spells CASSPRTGAVLNEQFF. The CDR3 DNA reads TGTGCCAGCAGCCCCCGGACAGGGGCCGTGTTGAATGAGCAGTTCTTC.

This clonotype was observed a few times. V gene TRBV3-1 combines with J gene TRBJ2-3; 8 nucleotides line up with TRBD2. The CDR3 extends over 15 amino acids. Unmatched junction bases numbered 11, after V lost 4 bases and J lost 8 bases. The germline CDR1 and CDR2 sequences are LGHDT and YNNKEL (reference sequence). The CDR3 DNA is TGTGCCAGCAGCCCCCTCCAGCGGGAGAATCCTACGCAGTATTTT. Protein product: CASSPLQRENPTQYF.

This clonotype showed up just a few times. The gene calls are TRBV19 and TRBJ1-5, with 8 bases fitting TRBD1. CDR1 is LNHDA and CDR2 is SQIVND in the germline V gene (reference sequence). Trimming cost V 10 bases and J 3 bases; bases outside gene matches: 5. The CDR3 has 13 residues. This chain's CDR3 is CATWTGINQPQHF. Here the CDR3 DNA reads TGTGCCACCTGGACAGGGATCAATCAGCCCCAGCATTTT.

The chain combines TRBV7-9 with TRBJ1-3; perhaps TRBD1 as D (6 bases). Trimming stripped 10 bases from V and 1 base from J, with 14 bases between. The CDR3 extends over 14 amino acids. Germline V gene sequence: CDR1 SEHNR, CDR2 FQNEAQ (reference sequence). CDR3 in amino acids: CATLPTGSGNTIYF. DNA of the CDR3: TGTGCCACCCTACCCACAGGGTCTGGAAACACCATATATTTT.

At least ten counts were recorded for this clonotype. The gene calls are TRBV5-1 and TRBJ2-7, with 12 bases identical to TRBD2. With V trimmed by 2 bases and J by 5 bases, 5 bases remained unmatched. The CDR3 has 15 residues. CDR1 SGHRS and CDR2 YFSETQ come from the germline V gene. The CDR3 region is CASSFRLAGVNEQYF. DNA of the CDR3: TGCGCCAGCAGCTTCCGACTAGCGGGAGTAAACGAGCAGTACTTC.

V usage is TRBV28 and J usage is TRBJ1-2; D is perhaps TRBD1 (5 bases). Germline V gene lookup returns CDR1 MDHEN and CDR2 SYDVKM. The CDR3 sequence is 17 residues long. Between the trimmed V and J ends, which lost 4 bases and 1 base, there was a span of 19 bases. For the CDR3, the DNA is TGTGCCAGCAGTTCCCCGGGACGGAGTTCAATTAACTATGGCTACACCTTC. Its translation: CASSSPGRSSINYGYTF.

The chain links TRBV19 to TRBJ2-2, with 9 bases aligning to TRBD1. V lost 4 bases, J lost 5 bases, and 8 bases stayed unmatched. There are 16 residues in the CDR3. Germline loops: CDR1 LNHDA, CDR2 SQIVND (reference sequence). The CDR3 region is CASSKMGTGRTGELFF. The CDR3 DNA sequence: TGTGCCAGTAGTAAGATGGGGACAGGGAGGACCGGGGAGCTGTTTTTT.

This clonotype came up many times. The V and J genes are TRBV11-2 and TRBJ2-4; 11 nucleotides line up with TRBD1. Per the germline V gene, CDR1 is SGHAT and CDR2 is FQNNGV. This CDR3 comprises 18 residues. Trimming took 5 bases from V and 2 from J; bases not matched to a gene: 11. This chain's CDR3 is CASSLLGQGAKTKNIQYF. The DNA of the CDR3 is TGTGCCAGCAGCCTCCTCGGACAGGGGGCGAAGACCAAAAACATTCAGTACTTC.

This clonotype was picked up a small number of times. The chain links TRBV9 to TRBJ2-3; D might be TRBD2 (5 bases). The length of the CDR3 is 13 residues. Looked up from germline, CDR1 is SGDLS and CDR2 is YYNGEE. V was cut by 4 bases and J by 8 bases, with 14 bases left in between. As DNA, the CDR3 is TGTGCCAGCAGCCCTGAGGGCCGGGGTACGCAGTATTTT. This encodes CASSPEGRGTQYF. The full variable domain, rest sourced from reference TRBV9 and TRBJ2-3, is DSGVTQTPKHLITATGQRVTLRCSPRSGDLSVYWYQQSLDQGLQFLIQYYNGEERAKGNILERFSAQQFPDLHSELNLSSLELGDSALYFCASSPEGRGTQYFGPGTRLTVL.

This clonotype was detected many times. The V gene is TRBV3-1, the J gene TRBJ1-3; D unclear. The length of the CDR3 is 16 residues. V lost 0 bases and J 0 bases, leaving 9 bases between the germline ends. The germline CDR1 and CDR2 sequences are LGHDT and YNNKEL (reference sequence). The CDR3 reads CASSQDRASSGNTIYF. The CDR3 DNA reads TGTGCCAGCAGCCAAGATCGGGCCAGCTCTGGAAACACCATATATTTT. The entire variable domain, with the rest obtained from reference TRBV3-1 and TRBJ1-3, is as follows: DTAVSQTPKYLVTQMGNDKSIKCEQNLGHDTMYWYKQDSKKFLKIMFSYNNKELIINETVPNRFSPKSPDKAHLNLHINSLELGDSAVYFCASSQDRASSGNTIYFGEGSWLTVV.

In its sample, this clonotype was seen a few times. V and J are TRBV13 and TRBJ2-7, with D unclear. V lost 5 bases and J lost 2, with 16 bases in between. The CDR3 has 15 amino acids. Germline V gene lookup returns CDR1 PRHDT and CDR2 FYEKMQ (reference sequence). CDR3 region: CASSTLKTPPYEQYF. DNA for the CDR3: TGTGCCAGCAGCACCCTAAAAACTCCCCCCTACGAGCAGTACTTC.

Comment on this clonotype: An end of the junction differs from the germline gene, which may be a read error. The chain recombines TRBV5-8 with TRBJ1-5; the match to TRBD1 covers 9 bases. The germline CDR1 and CDR2 sequences are SGHTS and YDEGEE. The CDR3 has 15 residues. The CDR3 reads CASSHFTGGNQPQHF. The CDR3 bases are TGTGCCAGCAGCCACTTTACAGGGGGCAACCAGCCCCAGCATTTT. The full variable domain, completed using reference TRBV5-8 and TRBJ1-5, is EAGVTQSPTHLIKTRGQQATLRCSPISGHTSVYWYQQALGLGLQFLLWYDEGEERNRGNFPPRFSGRQFPNYSSELNVNALELEDSALYLCASSHFTGGNQPQHFGDGTRLSIL.

This clonotype was seen ten or more times. V is TRBV11-3 and J is TRBJ2-1; 13 positions match TRBD2. The CDR3 loop spans 19 amino acids. V dropped 5 bases and J dropped 0; count of bases not matched to a gene: 10. The germline V gene has CDR1 SGHNT and CDR2 YENEEA. In DNA form, the CDR3 reads TGTGCCAGCAGCCCAGGACTAGCGGGAGCCCAAAGCTCCTACAATGAGCAGTTCTTC. Its translation: CASSPGLAGAQSSYNEQFF.

This clonotype has a count of ten or more. V usage is TRBV20-1 and J usage is TRBJ2-3; no clear D gene. The CDR3 runs 15 residues. V lost 2 bases, J lost 1 base, and 13 bases lay in between. The germline V gene has CDR1 DFQATT and CDR2 SNEGSKA (reference sequence). DNA for the CDR3: TGCAGTGCTAGAACCTATCGGGCAGGCACAGATACGCAGTATTTT. It encodes CSARTYRAGTDTQYF.

This clonotype was picked up a small number of times. The chain couples TRBV7-9 to TRBJ2-7, with TRBD2 as a possible D gene (6 bases). The CDR3 sequence is 16 residues long. Trimming took 1 base from V and 0 from J, leaving 13 bases between them. The germline V gene has CDR1 SEHNR and CDR2 FQNEAQ (reference sequence). The CDR3 bases are TGTGCCAGCAGCTTAGGCTGGGGACTGAGCTCCTACGAGCAGTACTTC. Translated: CASSLGWGLSSYEQYF. The complete variable domain, with remaining parts taken from reference TRBV7-9 and TRBJ2-7, reads DTGVSQNPRHKITKRGQNVTFRCDPISEHNRLYWYRQTLGQGPEFLTYFQNEAQLEKSRLLSDRFSAERPKGSFSTLEIQRTEQGDSAMYLCASSLGWGLSSYEQYFGPGTRLTVT.

This clonotype has a count of ten or more. V usage is TRBV29-1 and J usage is TRBJ2-3; TRBD2 matches at 10 bases. The CDR3 sequence is 15 residues long. In germline, CDR1 is SQVTM, CDR2 ANQGSEA. V lost 2 bases, J lost 7 bases, and 9 bases stayed unmatched. The DNA for the CDR3 is TGCAGCGTTGAAACGGCTAGCGGGAGTCGATATACGCAGTATTTT. Protein product: CSVETASGSRYTQYF.

This chain joins TRBV30 and TRBJ1-3; D gene ambiguous. This CDR3 spans 15 amino acids. The germline gives CDR1 GTSNPN, CDR2 SVGIG (reference sequence). Trimming cost V 2 bases and J 7 bases, with 18 bases left between them. The CDR3 coding sequence is TGTGCCTGGAGTCTAGAGGGCAGGAGGACTAACACCATATATTTT. Its protein is CAWSLEGRRTNTIYF.

This clonotype was picked up a small number of times. V gene TRBV7-9 combines with J gene TRBJ2-7; TRBD1 aligns across 7 bases. The J segment lost 0 bases and the V segment lost 4 bases, leaving 12 bases of the junction unmatched. The germline gives CDR1 SEHNR, CDR2 FQNEAQ (reference sequence). This CDR3 contains 17 residues. CDR3 protein: CASSSTTTGAFSYEQYF. For the CDR3, the DNA is TGTGCCAGCAGCTCTACCACCACAGGGGCTTTCTCCTACGAGCAGTACTTC.